Sequencing of this T cell receptor beta chain was carried out in a study of cytomegalovirus exposure and HLA in healthy donors. Study results and limitations: In vitro assays verified that a few CMV-associated chains recognized CMV antigens specifically.

Per the germline V gene, CDR1 is MNHEY and CDR2 is SMNVEV (reference sequence). The germline V and J ends were trimmed by 6 bases and 7 bases, with 19 bases remaining between them. The CDR3 loop spans 15 amino acids. A word on this clone: The target antigen is unknown.

Assay: immunoSEQ multiplex PCR; the TCRdb copy retains only in-frame clones and omits some. Altogether some 130,000 clones are present, 89% being singletons, with the ten largest covering 0.95% to 1.5%. The sequenced material came from PBMCs. This receptor was taken from a woman between 18 and 29 years old in good health and CMV-seronegative. The chain is built from TRBV27 and TRBJ2-1, with D possibly TRBD2 on 5 matching bases. The CDR3 nucleotides read TGTGCCAGCAGGCCCATAGCGATGGTAAGGAATGAGCAGTTCTTC. Residues: CASRPIAMVRNEQFF.